This TCR beta chain appears in the sequencing data of a study of CD8 T cells in ankylosing spondylitis (dated by TCRdb to the late 2010s). Looking at the study overall: To find TCR variants linked to disease, the study profiled T cell receptor beta repertoires in ankylosing spondylitis patients and healthy donors. The full study cohort was made up of 25 ankylosing spondylitis patients and 108 healthy donors. Samples of peripheral blood were taken, and for ankylosing spondylitis patients, synovial fluid was collected as well. What the research found in general, with its limitations: The disease-linked clones were reported as significantly enriched in matched synovial fluid samples from ankylosing spondylitis patients. Blood from ankylosing spondylitis patients appeared to be characterized by a TCR beta motif made up of about 8 highly homologous amino acid variants. Some motif variants had previously been reported in the synovial fluid and blood of reactive arthritis patients, which suggests shared mechanisms of disease initiation. A CD8+ phenotype was shown by the disease-linked clones, which were found at relatively low frequencies in peripheral blood.

The sequencing machine was an Illumina HiSeq 2500. Quantitative 5'-RACE with molecular barcodes was used to prepare TCR beta libraries. Per the authors' processing: Disease-linked TCR variants were identified with a new computational method built on a probabilistic model of VDJ rearrangement. TCRdb trimmed the raw reads at Q25, called clones with MiXCR and kept productive beta chains. For every CDR3 protein sequence, its rows merge into one entry that carries the most common genes and DNA. TCRdb assigned the V and J calls; the authors' analysis was not used. Across this sample there are 470,000 or so distinct CDR3 sequences, with roughly 26% seen only once. The ten largest make up about 0.9% of the sample. Details on this clonotype: Which antigen it targets is not known. No quality values exist for individual bases; no much larger clone is one base distant.

The CDR3, from cysteine to phenylalanine, totals 16 residues. Only the CDR3 part of the read is kept: 48 bases, read in frame from the first base. The V and J ends are trimmed by 5 bases and 0 bases, leaving 14 bases between them. Taken from the germline V gene, the CDR1 and CDR2 loops are SGHAT and FQNNGV. This TCR derives from a male donor with ankylosing spondylitis. This chain joins TRBV11-2 to TRBJ1-3; there is no confident call for the D gene. The sequencing input was blood, either unsorted or a sorted T cell fraction (not recorded which). The sequence in DNA is TGTGCCAGCAGCCGACCGTTCCAGTACTCTGGAAACACCATATATTTT. Translated, it gives CASSRPFQYSGNTIYF. Beyond the CDR3, the reference TRBV11-2 and TRBJ1-3 genes provide the residues; the full variable domain reads: EAGVAQSPRYKIIEKRQSVAFWCNPISGHATLYWYQQILGQGPKLLIQFQNNGVVDDSQLPKDRFSAERLKGVDSTLKIQPAKLEDSAVYLCASSRPFQYSGNTIYFGEGSWLTVV.